This T cell receptor (beta chain) was sequenced for a study of early T cells in non-severe SARS-CoV-2 infection. Study information: The input, bulk RNA from unsorted whole blood, was sequenced, and chains were unpaired. Regarding the study as a whole: Private and CD4 specificities were missed by VDJdb matching, skewed to anti-spike CD8.

Trimming cost V 3 bases and J 4 bases; bases outside gene matches: 7. The CDR3 extends over 15 amino acids. Germline V CDR1 and CDR2: SGHNT, YENEEA. This clonotype turned up a few times. Its specificity is unknown. The TCR library protocol attached unique molecular identifiers to the individual cDNA molecules. TCRdb reanalysed the 5' RACE reads using MiXCR and keeps one entry per CDR3 protein. The repertoire holds 60,000 to 85,000 distinct CDR3 sequences, 15% seen once, with 12% in the top ten. The sample was whole blood. The chain is built from TRBV11-3 and TRBJ1-1; 8 nucleotides line up with TRBD1. The TCR originated in an adult who was a healthcare worker with PCR-confirmed SARS-CoV-2 infection or an uninfected control (not recorded which). In DNA form, the CDR3 reads TGTGCCAGCAGCTTCAGGGGGCCTTTCCGCACTGAAGCTTTCTTT. It encodes CASSFRGPFRTEAFF.